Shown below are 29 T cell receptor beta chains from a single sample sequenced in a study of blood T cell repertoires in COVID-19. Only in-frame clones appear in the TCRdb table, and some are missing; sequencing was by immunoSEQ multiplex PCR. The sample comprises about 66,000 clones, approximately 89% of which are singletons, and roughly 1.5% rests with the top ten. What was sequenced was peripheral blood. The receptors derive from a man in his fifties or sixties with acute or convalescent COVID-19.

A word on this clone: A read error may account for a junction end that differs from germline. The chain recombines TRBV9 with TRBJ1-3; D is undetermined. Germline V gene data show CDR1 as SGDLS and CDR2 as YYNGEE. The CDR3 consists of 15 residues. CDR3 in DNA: TGTGCCAGCAGCCCCCGCGACTCCTCTAGAAACACCATATATTTT. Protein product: CASSPRDSSRNTIYF.

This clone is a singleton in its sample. Here the CDR3 reads CASSLVGVGYTF. DNA for the CDR3: TGTGCCAGCAGTTTAGTAGGGGTTGGCTACACCTTC. The chain carries TRBV12-3 or TRBV12-4 and TRBJ1-2; possible D gene TRBD1, 5 bases. The ends were cut back, 1 base at V and 7 bases at J, with 7 bases in the middle. The CDR3 runs to 12 residues.

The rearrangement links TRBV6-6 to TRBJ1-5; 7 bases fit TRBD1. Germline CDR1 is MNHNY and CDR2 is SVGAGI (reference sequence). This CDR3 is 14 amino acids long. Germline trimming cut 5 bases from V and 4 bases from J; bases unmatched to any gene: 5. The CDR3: CASSHLQGNQPQHF. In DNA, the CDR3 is TGTGCCAGCAGTCACCTACAGGGGAATCAGCCCCAGCATTTT.

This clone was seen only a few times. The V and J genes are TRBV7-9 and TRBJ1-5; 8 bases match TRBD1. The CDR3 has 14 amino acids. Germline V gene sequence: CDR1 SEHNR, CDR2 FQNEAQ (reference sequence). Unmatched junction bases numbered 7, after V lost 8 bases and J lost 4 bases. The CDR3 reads CASRDRGPNQPQHF. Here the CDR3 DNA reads TGTGCCAGCCGTGACAGGGGCCCAAATCAGCCCCAGCATTTT. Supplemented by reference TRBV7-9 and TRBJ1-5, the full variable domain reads DTGVSQNPRHKITKRGQNVTFRCDPISEHNRLYWYRQTLGQGPEFLTYFQNEAQLEKSRLLSDRFSAERPKGSFSTLEIQRTEQGDSAMYLCASRDRGPNQPQHFGDGTRLSIL.

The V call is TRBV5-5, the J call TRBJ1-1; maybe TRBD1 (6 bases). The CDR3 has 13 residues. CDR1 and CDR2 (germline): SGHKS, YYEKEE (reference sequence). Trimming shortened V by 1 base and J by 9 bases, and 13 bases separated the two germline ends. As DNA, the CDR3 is TGTGCCAGCAGCTTGCCACAGGGATCTAAAGCTTTCTTT. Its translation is CASSLPQGSKAFF.

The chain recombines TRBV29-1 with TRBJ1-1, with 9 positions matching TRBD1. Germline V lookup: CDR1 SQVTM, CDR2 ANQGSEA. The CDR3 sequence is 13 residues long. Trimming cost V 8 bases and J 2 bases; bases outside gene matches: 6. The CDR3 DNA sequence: TGCAGCACCACAGGGGGCAGTAACACTGAAGCTTTCTTT. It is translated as CSTTGGSNTEAFF. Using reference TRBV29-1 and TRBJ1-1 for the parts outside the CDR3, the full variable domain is SAVISQKPSRDICQRGTSLTIQCQVDSQVTMMFWYRQQPGQSLTLIATANQGSEATYESGFVIDKFPISRPNLTFSTLTVSNMSPEDSSIYLCSTTGGSNTEAFFGQGTRLTVV.

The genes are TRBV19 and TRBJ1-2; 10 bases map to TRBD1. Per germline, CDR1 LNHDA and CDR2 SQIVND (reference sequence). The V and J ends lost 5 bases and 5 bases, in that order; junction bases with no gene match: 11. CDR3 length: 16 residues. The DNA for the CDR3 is TGTGCCAGTAGTGTGGACAGGGGGGATGCCCTGTATGGCTACACCTTC. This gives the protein CASSVDRGDALYGYTF.

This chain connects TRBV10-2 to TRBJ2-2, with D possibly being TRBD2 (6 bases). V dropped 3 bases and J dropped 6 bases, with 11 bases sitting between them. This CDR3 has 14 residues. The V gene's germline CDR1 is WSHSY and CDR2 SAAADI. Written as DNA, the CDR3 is TGCGCCAGCAGTGACCACACGGGGGCCGGGGAGCTGTTTTTT. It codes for CASSDHTGAGELFF.

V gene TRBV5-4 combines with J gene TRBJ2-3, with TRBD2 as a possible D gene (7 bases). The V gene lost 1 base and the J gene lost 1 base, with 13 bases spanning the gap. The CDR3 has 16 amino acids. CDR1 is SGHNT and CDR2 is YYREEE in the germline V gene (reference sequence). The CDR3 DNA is TGTGCCAGCAGCTTGACTCGGGGGGCCCGCACAGATACGCAGTATTTT. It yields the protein CASSLTRGARTDTQYF.

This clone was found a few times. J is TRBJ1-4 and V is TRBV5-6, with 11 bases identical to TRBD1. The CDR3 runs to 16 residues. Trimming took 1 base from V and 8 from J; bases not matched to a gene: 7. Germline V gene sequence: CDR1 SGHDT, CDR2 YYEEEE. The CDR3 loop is CASSLRSGTGGEKLFF. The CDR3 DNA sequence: TGTGCCAGCAGCTTGCGTTCCGGGACAGGGGGGGAAAAACTGTTTTTT.

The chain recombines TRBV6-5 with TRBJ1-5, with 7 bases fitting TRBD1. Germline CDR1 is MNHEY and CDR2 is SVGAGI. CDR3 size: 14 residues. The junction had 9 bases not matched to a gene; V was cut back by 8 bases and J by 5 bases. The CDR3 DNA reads TGTGCCAGCCTTACTCAAGGGGGCTATCAGCCCCAGCATTTT. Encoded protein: CASLTQGGYQPQHF.

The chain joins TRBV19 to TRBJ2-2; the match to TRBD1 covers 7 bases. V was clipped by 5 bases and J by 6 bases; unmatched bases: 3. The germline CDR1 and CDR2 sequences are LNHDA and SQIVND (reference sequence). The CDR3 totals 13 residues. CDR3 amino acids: CASSEGAAGELFF. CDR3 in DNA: TGTGCCAGTAGTGAGGGGGCGGCCGGGGAGCTGTTTTTT.

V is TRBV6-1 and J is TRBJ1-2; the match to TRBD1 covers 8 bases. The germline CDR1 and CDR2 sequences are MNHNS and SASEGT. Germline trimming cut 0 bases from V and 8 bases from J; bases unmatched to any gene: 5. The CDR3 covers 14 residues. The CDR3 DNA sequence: TGTGCCAGCAGTGAAGCGGAGGCAGGGGGCGGCTACACCTTC. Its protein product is CASSEAEAGGGYTF.

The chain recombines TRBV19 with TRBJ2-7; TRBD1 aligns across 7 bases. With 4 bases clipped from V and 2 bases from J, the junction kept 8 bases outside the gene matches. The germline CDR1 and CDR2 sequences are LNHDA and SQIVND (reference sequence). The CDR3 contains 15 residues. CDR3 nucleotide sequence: TGTGCCAGTAGTACAATTGGGACAGCTCCCTACGAGCAGTACTTC. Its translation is CASSTIGTAPYEQYF.

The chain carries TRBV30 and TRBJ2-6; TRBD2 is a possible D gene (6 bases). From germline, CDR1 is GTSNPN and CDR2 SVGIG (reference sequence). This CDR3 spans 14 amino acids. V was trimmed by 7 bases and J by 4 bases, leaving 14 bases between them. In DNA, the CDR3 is TGTGCCTCCAATGGCGGGGCCGGGGCCAACGTCCTGACTTTC. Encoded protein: CASNGGAGANVLTF.

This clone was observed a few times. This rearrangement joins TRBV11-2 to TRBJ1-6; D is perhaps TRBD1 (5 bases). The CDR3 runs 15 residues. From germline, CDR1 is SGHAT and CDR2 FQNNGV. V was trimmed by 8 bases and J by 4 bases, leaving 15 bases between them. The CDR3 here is CASSEGGAYNSPLHF. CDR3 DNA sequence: TGTGCCAGCTCAGAGGGAGGGGCGTATAATTCACCCCTCCACTTT.

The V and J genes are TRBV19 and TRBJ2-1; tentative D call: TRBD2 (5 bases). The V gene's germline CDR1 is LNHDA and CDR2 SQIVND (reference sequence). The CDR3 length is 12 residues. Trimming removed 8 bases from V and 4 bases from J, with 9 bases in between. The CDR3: CASSEGYNEQFF. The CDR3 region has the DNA TGTGCCAGTTCCGAGGGTTACAATGAGCAGTTCTTC.

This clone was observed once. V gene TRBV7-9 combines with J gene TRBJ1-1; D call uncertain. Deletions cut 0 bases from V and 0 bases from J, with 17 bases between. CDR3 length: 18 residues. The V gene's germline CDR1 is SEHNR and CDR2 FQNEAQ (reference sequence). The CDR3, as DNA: TGTGCCAGCAGCTTAGCCCTATTGAGGCGAAACATGAACACTGAAGCTTTCTTT. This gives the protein CASSLALLRRNMNTEAFF.

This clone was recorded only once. The CDR3 loop is CASSFTGYEQYF. The CDR3 nucleotides are TGTGCCAGCAGTTTTACAGGCTACGAGCAGTACTTC. V usage is TRBV6-6 and J usage is TRBJ2-7, with D possibly matching TRBD1 (5 bases). This CDR3 region has 12 residues. Germline CDR1 reads MNHNY; CDR2 reads SVGAGI (reference sequence). V dropped 4 bases and J dropped 3 bases, with 7 bases sitting between them.

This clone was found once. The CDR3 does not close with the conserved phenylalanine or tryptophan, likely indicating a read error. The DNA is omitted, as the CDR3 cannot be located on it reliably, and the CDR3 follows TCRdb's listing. The CDR3 loop reads CASSKVTLQGARL. This chain uses TRBV21-1 with TRBJ2-3; TRBD1 is the table's D call, not checked against the DNA. TRBV21-1 is given as a pseudogene. Including both end residues, the CDR3 is 13 amino acids long.

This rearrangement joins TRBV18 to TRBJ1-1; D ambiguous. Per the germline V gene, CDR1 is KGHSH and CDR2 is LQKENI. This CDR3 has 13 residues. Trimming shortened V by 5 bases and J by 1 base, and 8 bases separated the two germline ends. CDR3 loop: CASSYSWNTEAFF. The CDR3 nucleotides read TGTGCCAGCTCATACAGTTGGAACACTGAAGCTTTCTTT.

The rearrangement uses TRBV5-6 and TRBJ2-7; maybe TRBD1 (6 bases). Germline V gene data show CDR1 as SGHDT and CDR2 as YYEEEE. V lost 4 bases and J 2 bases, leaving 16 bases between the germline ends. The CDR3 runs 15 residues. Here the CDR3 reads CASSLGADGTYEQYF. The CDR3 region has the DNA TGTGCCAGCAGCCTGGGGGCAGACGGAACCTACGAGCAGTACTTC.

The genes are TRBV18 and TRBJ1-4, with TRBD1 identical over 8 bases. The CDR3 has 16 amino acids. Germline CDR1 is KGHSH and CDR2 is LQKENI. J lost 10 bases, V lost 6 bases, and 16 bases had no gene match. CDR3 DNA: TGTGCCAGCTCGTCAAAACAGGGACAGGCGATTGGAAAACTGTTTTTT. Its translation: CASSSKQGQAIGKLFF. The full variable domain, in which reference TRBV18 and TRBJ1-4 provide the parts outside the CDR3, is NAGVMQNPRHLVRRRGQEARLRCSPMKGHSHVYWYRQLPEEGLKFMVYLQKENIIDESGMPKERFSAEFPKEGPSILRIQQVVRGDSAAYFCASSSKQGQAIGKLFFGSGTQLSVL.

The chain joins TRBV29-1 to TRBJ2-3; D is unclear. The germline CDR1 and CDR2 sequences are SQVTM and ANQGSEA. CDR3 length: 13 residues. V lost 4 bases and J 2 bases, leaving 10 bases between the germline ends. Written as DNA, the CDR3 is TGCAGCGTTGGGCCAGTCCACACAGATACGCAGTATTTT. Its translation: CSVGPVHTDTQYF.

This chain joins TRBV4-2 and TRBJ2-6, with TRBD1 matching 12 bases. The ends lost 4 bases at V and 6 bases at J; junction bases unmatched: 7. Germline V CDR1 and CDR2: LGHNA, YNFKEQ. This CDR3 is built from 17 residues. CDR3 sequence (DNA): TGTGCCAGCAGCCGGGGACAGGGGGCGGCTGAGGCCAACGTCCTGACTTTC. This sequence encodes CASSRGQGAAEANVLTF.

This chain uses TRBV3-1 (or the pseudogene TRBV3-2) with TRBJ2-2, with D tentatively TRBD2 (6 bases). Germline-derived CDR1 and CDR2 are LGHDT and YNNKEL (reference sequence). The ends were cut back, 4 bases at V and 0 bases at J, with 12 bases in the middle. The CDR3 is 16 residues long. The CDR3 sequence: CASSLVGTPNTGELFF. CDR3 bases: TGTGCCAGCAGCCTTGTCGGGACTCCGAACACCGGGGAGCTGTTTTTT.

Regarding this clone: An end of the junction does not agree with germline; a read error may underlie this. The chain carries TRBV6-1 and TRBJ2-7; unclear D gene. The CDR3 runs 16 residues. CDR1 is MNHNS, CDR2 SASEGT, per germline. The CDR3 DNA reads TGTGCCAGCAGGGAAGGCGGCCGAAACTGGGCCTACGAGCAGTACTTC. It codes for CASREGGRNWAYEQYF.

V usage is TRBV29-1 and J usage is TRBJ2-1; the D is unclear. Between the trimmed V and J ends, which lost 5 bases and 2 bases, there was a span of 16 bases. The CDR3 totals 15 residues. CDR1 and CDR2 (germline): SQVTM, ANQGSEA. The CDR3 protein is CSVQPWSVPYNEQFF. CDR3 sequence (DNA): TGCAGCGTTCAGCCGTGGAGTGTTCCCTACAATGAGCAGTTCTTC.

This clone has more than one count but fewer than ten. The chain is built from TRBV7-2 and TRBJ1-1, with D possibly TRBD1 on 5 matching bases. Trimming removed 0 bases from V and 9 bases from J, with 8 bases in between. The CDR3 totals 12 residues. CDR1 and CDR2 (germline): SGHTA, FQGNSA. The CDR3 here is CASSLAGRQAFF. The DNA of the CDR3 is TGTGCCAGCAGCTTAGCGGGGCGACAAGCTTTCTTT.